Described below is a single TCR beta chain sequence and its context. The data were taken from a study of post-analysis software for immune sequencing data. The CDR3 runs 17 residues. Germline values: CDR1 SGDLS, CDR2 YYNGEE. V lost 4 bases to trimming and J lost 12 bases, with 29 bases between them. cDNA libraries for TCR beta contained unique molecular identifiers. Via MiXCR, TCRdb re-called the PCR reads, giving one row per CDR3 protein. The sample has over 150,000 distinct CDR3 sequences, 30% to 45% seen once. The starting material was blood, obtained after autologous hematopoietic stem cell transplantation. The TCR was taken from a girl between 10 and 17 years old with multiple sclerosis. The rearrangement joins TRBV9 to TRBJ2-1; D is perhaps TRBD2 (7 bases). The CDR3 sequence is CASSLRRRGGYTIGQFF. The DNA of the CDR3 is TGTGCCAGCAGCCTCAGGAGAAGGGGGGGATATACAATTGGGCAGTTCTTC.